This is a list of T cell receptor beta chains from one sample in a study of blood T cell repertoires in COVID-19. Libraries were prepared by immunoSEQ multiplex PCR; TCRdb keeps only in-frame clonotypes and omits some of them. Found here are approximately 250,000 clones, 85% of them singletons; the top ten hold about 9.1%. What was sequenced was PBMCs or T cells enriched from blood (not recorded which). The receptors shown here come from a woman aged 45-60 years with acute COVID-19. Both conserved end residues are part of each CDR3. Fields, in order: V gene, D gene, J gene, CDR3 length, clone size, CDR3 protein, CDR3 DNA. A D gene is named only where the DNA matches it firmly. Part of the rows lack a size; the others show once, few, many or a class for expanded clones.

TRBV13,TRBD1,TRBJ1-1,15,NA,CASSSRDRGTTEAFF,TGTGCCAGCAGCTCCCGGGACAGGGGAACCACTGAAGCTTTCTTT
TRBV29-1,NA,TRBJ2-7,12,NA,CSVGDTTYEQYF,TGCAGCGTGGGGGACACGACCTACGAGCAGTACTTC
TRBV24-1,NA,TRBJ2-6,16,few,CATSDGGGAGANVLTF,TGTGCCACCAGTGATGGAGGCGGCGCCGGGGCCAACGTCCTGACTTTC
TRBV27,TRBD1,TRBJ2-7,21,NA,CASRLCNVGDSVTPGCYEQYF,TGTGCCAGCAGATTATGTAACGTCGGGGACAGTGTAACCCCGGGGTGCTACGAGCAGTACTTC
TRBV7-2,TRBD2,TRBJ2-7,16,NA,CASSLRAGGARYEQYF,TGTGCCAGCAGTTTACGGGCGGGGGGCGCCCGGTACGAGCAGTACTTC
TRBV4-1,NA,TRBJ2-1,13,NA,CASSQYSRDEQFF,TGCGCCAGCAGCCAATACTCTCGAGATGAGCAGTTCTTC
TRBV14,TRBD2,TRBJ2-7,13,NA,CASSPSGGHEQYF,TGTGCCAGCAGCCCCAGCGGGGGACACGAGCAGTACTTC
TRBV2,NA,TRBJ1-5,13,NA,CASRDTSNQPQHF,TGTGCCAGCCGGGACACCAGCAATCAGCCCCAGCATTTT
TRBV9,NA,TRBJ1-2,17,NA,CASSLGQTRTLDYGYTF,TGTGCCAGCAGCCTAGGACAGACACGCACCCTTGACTATGGCTACACCTTC
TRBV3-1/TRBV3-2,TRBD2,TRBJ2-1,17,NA,CASSQPIAGTSYNEQFF,TGTGCCAGCAGCCAACCGATAGCGGGGACCTCCTACAATGAGCAGTTCTTC
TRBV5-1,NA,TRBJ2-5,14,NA,CASSFPRSSETQYF,TGCGCCAGCAGCTTCCCCAGATCCTCGGAGACCCAGTACTTC
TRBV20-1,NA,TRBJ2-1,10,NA,CSARRGEQFF,TGCAGTGCCAGGCGTGGGGAGCAGTTCTTC
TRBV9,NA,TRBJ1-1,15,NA,CASSFTAGVNTEAFF,TGTGCCAGCAGCTTCACTGCGGGGGTGAACACTGAAGCTTTCTTT
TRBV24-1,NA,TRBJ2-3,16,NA,CATSDSTPGGTDTQYF,TGTGCCACCAGTGATTCGACCCCGGGGGGCACAGATACGCAGTATTTT
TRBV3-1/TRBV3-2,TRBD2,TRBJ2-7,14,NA,CASSQRDYSYEQYF,TGTGCCAGCAGCCAAAGGGACTACTCCTACGAGCAGTACTTC
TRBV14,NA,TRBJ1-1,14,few,CASSQDLSGRLAFF,TGTGCCAGCAGCCAAGATTTATCTGGCAGGTTAGCTTTCTTT
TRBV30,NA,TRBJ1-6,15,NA,CAWSVGGARNSPLHF,TGTGCCTGGAGTGTAGGAGGGGCGCGAAATTCACCCCTCCACTTT
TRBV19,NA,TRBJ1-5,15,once,CASSIVQGGAQPQHF,TGTGCCAGTAGTATAGTCCAGGGAGGAGCTCAGCCCCAGCATTTT
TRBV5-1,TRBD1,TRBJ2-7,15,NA,CASSLGRTGAYEQYF,TGCGCCAGCAGCTTGGGCCGGACAGGGGCCTACGAGCAGTACTTC
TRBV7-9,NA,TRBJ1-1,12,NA,CASSRPGYEAFF,TGTGCCAGCAGTCGACCGGGGTATGAAGCTTTCTTT
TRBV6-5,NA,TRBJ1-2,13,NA,CASKHGVNYGYTF,TGTGCCAGCAAACACGGAGTTAACTATGGCTACACCTTC
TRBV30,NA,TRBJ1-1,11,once,CAWSPRREAFF,TGTGCCTGGAGTCCCCGGAGGGAAGCTTTCTTT
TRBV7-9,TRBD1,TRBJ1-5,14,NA,CASTLQGSNQPQHF,TGTGCCAGCACCCTACAGGGGAGCAATCAGCCCCAGCATTTT
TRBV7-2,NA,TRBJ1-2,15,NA,CASSLALFGGQSYTF,TGTGCCAGCAGCTTAGCCCTCTTTGGCGGTCAGAGCTACACCTTC
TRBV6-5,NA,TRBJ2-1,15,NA,CASSYLGGGANEQFF,TGTGCCAGCAGTTACTTGGGGGGTGGGGCCAATGAGCAGTTCTTC
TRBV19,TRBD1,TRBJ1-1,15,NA,CASSIGDRVRTEAFF,TGTGCCAGTAGTATAGGGGACAGGGTGAGGACTGAAGCTTTCTTT
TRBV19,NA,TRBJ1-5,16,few,CASKGQWDFSNQPQHF,TGTGCCAGTAAAGGACAGTGGGATTTTAGCAATCAGCCCCAGCATTTT
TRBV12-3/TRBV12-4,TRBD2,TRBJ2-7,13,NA,CASSPGGPYEQYF,TGTGCCAGCAGCCCGGGGGGGCCCTACGAGCAGTACTTC
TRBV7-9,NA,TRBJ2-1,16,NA,CASSLGAGLFANEQFF,TGTGCCAGCAGCTTAGGGGCTGGACTATTCGCCAATGAGCAGTTCTTC
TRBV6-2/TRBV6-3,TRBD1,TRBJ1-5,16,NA,CASSYTDRVPPRPQHF,TGTGCCAGCAGTTACACTGACAGGGTCCCCCCACGGCCCCAGCATTTT
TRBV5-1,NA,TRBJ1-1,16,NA,CASSGAQGVAATEAFF,TGCGCCAGCAGCGGCGCACAGGGAGTGGCCGCCACTGAAGCTTTCTTT
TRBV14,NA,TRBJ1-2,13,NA,CASSQFQAYGYTF,TGTGCCAGCAGCCAATTCCAGGCCTATGGCTACACCTTC
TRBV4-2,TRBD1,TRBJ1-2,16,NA,CASSQGGQGAFDGYTF,TGTGCCAGCAGCCAAGGGGGTCAGGGGGCATTCGATGGCTACACCTTC
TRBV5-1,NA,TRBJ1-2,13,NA,CASSLQGIYGYTF,TGCGCCAGCAGCTTGCAGGGGATCTATGGCTACACCTTC
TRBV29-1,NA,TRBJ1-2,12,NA,CSVVEGPILNTF,TGCAGCGTTGTGGAGGGCCCAATTTTGAACACCTTC
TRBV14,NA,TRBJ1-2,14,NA,CASSQMGGSYGYTF,TGTGCCAGCAGCCAAATGGGGGGTTCCTATGGCTACACCTTC
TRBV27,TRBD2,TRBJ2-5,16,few,CASRLAGGQGKETQYF,TGTGCCAGCAGGCTAGCGGGGGGGCAGGGGAAAGAGACCCAGTACTTC
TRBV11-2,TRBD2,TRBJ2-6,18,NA,CASSSQGLAAAGANVLTF,TGTGCCAGCAGCTCACAGGGACTAGCGGCAGCTGGGGCCAACGTCCTGACTTTC
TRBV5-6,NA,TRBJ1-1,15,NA,CASSLSRGTNTEAFF,TGTGCCAGCAGCTTGAGCAGGGGTACGAACACTGAAGCTTTCTTT
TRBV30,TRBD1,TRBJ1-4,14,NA,CAWSRGQGNEKLFF,TGTGCCTGGAGTCGAGGACAGGGAAATGAAAAACTGTTTTTT
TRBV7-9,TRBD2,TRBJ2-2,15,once,CASSRAGGLPGELFF,TGTGCCAGCAGCCGGGCGGGGGGTCTACCCGGGGAGCTGTTTTTT
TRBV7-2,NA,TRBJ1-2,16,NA,CASSTNSGTHPGGYTF,TGTGCCAGCAGCACGAACTCCGGGACACATCCGGGTGGCTACACCTTC
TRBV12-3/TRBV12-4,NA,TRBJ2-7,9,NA,CASRQTQYF,TGTGCCAGCAGACAGACGCAGTACTTC
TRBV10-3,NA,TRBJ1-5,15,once,CAISESPQENQPQHF,TGTGCCATCAGTGAGTCGCCACAGGAGAATCAGCCCCAGCATTTT
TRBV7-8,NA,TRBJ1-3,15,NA,CASSSNRLAFGTIYF,TGTGCCAGCAGCTCAAACAGACTAGCTTTTGGCACCATATATTTT
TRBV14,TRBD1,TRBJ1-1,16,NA,CASSQGTGLGEDEAFF,TGTGCCAGCAGCCAAGGGACAGGGCTTGGGGAAGATGAAGCTTTCTTT
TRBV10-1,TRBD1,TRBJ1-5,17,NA,CASTRGLRWYSNQPQHF,TGCGCCAGCACCAGGGGGCTGCGGTGGTATAGCAATCAGCCCCAGCATTTT
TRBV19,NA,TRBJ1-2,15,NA,CASSSGGRDTPSYTF,TGTGCCAGTAGTAGTGGGGGGAGGGACACCCCCTCCTACACCTTC
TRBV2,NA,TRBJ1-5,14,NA,CASSRGGVEEPQHF,TGTGCCAGCAGTCGAGGGGGTGTTGAGGAACCCCAGCATTTT
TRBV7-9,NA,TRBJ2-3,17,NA,CASSSSPGDIRTDTQYF,TGTGCCAGCAGCTCATCCCCTGGGGACATCCGAACAGATACGCAGTATTTT
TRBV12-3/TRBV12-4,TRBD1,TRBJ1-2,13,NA,CASSFEGGNGYTF,TGTGCCAGCAGTTTTGAAGGGGGCAATGGCTACACCTTC
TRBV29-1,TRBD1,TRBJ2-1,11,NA,CSVEAGGEQFF,TGCAGCGTTGAAGCAGGGGGCGAGCAGTTCTTC
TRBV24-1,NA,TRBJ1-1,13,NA,CATRQGPTTEAFF,TGTGCCACCAGACAGGGTCCCACCACTGAAGCTTTCTTT
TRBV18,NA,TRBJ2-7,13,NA,CASSPGLVGEQYF,TGTGCCAGCTCACCCGGACTGGTCGGCGAGCAGTACTTC
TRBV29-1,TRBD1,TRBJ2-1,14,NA,CSGIQGTSYNEQFF,TGCAGCGGGATACAGGGGACCTCCTACAATGAGCAGTTCTTC
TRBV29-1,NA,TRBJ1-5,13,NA,CSALTGDNQPQHF,TGCAGCGCCCTGACAGGAGACAATCAGCCCCAGCATTTT
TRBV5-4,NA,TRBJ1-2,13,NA,CASYGQGNYGYTF,TGTGCCAGTTACGGCCAGGGTAACTATGGCTACACCTTC